This T cell receptor (beta chain) emerged from a study of blood T cell repertoires in COVID-19. At the level of the study: Acute and convalescent COVID-19 specimens originated in the United States, Italy and Spain. In each case, the material was cDNA or gDNA derived from T cells, B-cell-depleted T cells, or PBMCs.

In the original analysis: Nucleated cell number was recorded as an estimate derived from reference gene primer amplification. Generated by immunoSEQ multiplex PCR, the TCRdb table keeps only in-frame clones and is missing some. The V and J calls and clone size were taken over from that table, and D and trimming were inferred from the DNA. The sample has about 220,000 clones, 84% seen once. A few counts support this clone. The sample was peripheral blood. The sequence was obtained from a young woman who had recovered from COVID-19.

Here the CDR3 reads CASSSGQGARGYGYTF. The CDR3 DNA sequence: TGTGCCAGCAGTTCCGGACAGGGGGCGCGGGGCTATGGCTACACCTTC. V is TRBV6-2 or TRBV6-3 and J is TRBJ1-2; 11 bases match TRBD1. Germline CDR1 reads MNHEY; CDR2 reads SVGEGT. V lost 4 bases to trimming and J lost 4 bases; unmatched junction nucleotides: 8. The CDR3 loop spans 16 amino acids.